This entry lists 27 T cell receptor beta chains sequenced from one sample in a study of regulatory T cells in long-lasting Graves disease. Time point meaning: newly diagnosed GD, antithyroid drugs for less than 3 months. Extracted RNA from PBMCs served as the source of the TCR library. Arm-PCR with iRepertoire HTBI primers amplified the CDR3 regions for these TCR beta libraries. From the multiplex PCR reads, TCRdb called clonotypes with MiXCR, one entry per CDR3 protein. The repertoire holds 350,000 to 500,000 distinct CDR3 sequences, with approximately 16% as singletons. These same data were also listed under a study on T cells in Graves' hyperthyroidism and ophthalmopathy.

The specimen was peripheral blood mononuclear cells (PBMCs), collected at new diagnosis, from a patient treated with antithyroid drugs. The receptors come from a woman aged 18-30 years with Graves disease.

The chain uses TRBV10-3 and TRBJ2-1; D tentatively reads TRBD1 or TRBD2 (6 bases each). Per the germline V gene, CDR1 is ENHRY and CDR2 is SYGVKD. Deletions cut 6 bases from V and 6 bases from J, with 15 bases between. The CDR3 has 14 amino acids. CDR3 sequence (DNA): TGTGCCATCAGGACGGACGGAGGGGGCAATGAGCAGTTCTTC. Translated: CAIRTDGGGNEQFF.

At least ten counts were recorded for this clonotype. The chain links TRBV7-8 to TRBJ2-3; D may match TRBD1 or TRBD2 (5 bases each). Germline CDR1 SGHVS, CDR2 FQNEAQ. The CDR3 is 12 amino acids. Trimming removed 5 bases from V and 8 bases from J, with 11 bases in between. This chain's CDR3 is CASSEGTATQYF. CDR3 bases: TGTGCCAGCAGCGAAGGGACGGCTACGCAGTATTTT.

This chain joins TRBV13 and TRBJ1-3; D is ambiguous. V shed 0 bases and J shed 0 bases, with 9 bases lying between them. CDR3 length: 16 residues. Per the germline V gene, CDR1 is PRHDT and CDR2 is FYEKMQ (reference sequence). The CDR3: CASSLGTDDSGNTIYF. DNA of the CDR3: TGTGCCAGCAGCTTAGGGACGGACGACTCTGGAAACACCATATATTTT.

V is TRBV6-1 and J is TRBJ1-6; 9 bases are a match to TRBD1. The CDR3 covers 17 residues. J was trimmed by 7 bases and V by 7 bases; bases with no gene match: 14. The germline V gene encodes CDR1 MNHNS and CDR2 SASEGT. CDR3 loop: CASNPFTGGSWNSPLHF. DNA for the CDR3: TGTGCCAGCAACCCGTTCACAGGGGGCTCTTGGAATTCACCCCTCCACTTT.

This clonotype was seen ten or more times. CDR3 DNA sequence: TGTGCCTGGACCCGGGGGCGGATGAACACTGAAGCTTTCTTT. It translates to CAWTRGRMNTEAFF. This chain joins TRBV30 and TRBJ1-1; perhaps TRBD1 as D (6 bases). This CDR3 spans 14 amino acids. Germline-derived CDR1 and CDR2 are GTSNPN and SVGIG (reference sequence). Trimming left V 4 bases short and J 0 bases short, with 12 bases between.

This clonotype was seen many times. This chain links TRBV6-1 with TRBJ2-1; the match to TRBD2 covers 15 bases. CDR1 and CDR2 (germline): MNHNS, SASEGT. V lost 2 bases to trimming and J lost 2 bases; unmatched junction nucleotides: 7. The CDR3 spans 19 residues. The CDR3 nucleotides read TGTGCCAGCAGTGAAAGGACTAGCGGGAGGGGAAGGACCTACAATGAGCAGTTCTTC. It codes for CASSERTSGRGRTYNEQFF.

This clonotype was observed at least ten times. The chain links TRBV2 to TRBJ2-1; 8 nucleotides align to TRBD1. The length of the CDR3 is 17 residues. CDR1 is SNHLY, CDR2 FYNNEI, per germline. Losses at the gene ends were 6 bases for V and 3 bases for J; bases not matched to a gene: 13. CDR3 region: CASRTNRDRRFYNEQFF. The CDR3 DNA is TGTGCCAGCAGAACCAATAGGGACAGGAGGTTCTACAATGAGCAGTTCTTC.

CDR3 in DNA: TGCGCCAGCAGTGAGGCTGGGACAGGGGCAGATACGCAGTATTTT. It encodes CASSEAGTGADTQYF. The chain employs TRBV10-2 and TRBJ2-3; TRBD1 matches at 10 bases. The germline CDR1 and CDR2 sequences are WSHSY and SAAADI. With V trimmed by 2 bases and J by 4 bases, 3 bases remained unmatched. CDR3 length equals 15 residues.

This clonotype was observed a handful of times. The chain links TRBV4-3 to TRBJ2-3; 8 bases are a match to TRBD2. Germline CDR1 is LGHNA and CDR2 is YSLEER. The CDR3 consists of 14 residues. V lost 0 bases and J lost 14; bases outside the gene matches: 10. This CDR3 reads CASSQDSFSGRRYF. In nucleotides, the CDR3 is TGCGCCAGCAGCCAAGATTCGTTCAGCGGGAGACGGTATTTT.

This clonotype came up many times. V gene TRBV6-5 combines with J gene TRBJ2-7; D call uncertain. V was pared by 2 bases and J by 3 bases, with 11 bases between. CDR1 MNHEY and CDR2 SVGAGI come from the germline V gene. This CDR3 is 14 amino acids long. The CDR3 region has the DNA TGTGCCAGCAGTTACGACGGGCCGAGCTACGAGCAGTACTTC. Protein: CASSYDGPSYEQYF.

This clonotype was detected only a few times. The CDR3 sequence: CASSQGRGFRFDEQYF. CDR3 coding DNA: TGTGCCAGCAGCCAAGGGAGGGGGTTCCGATTCGACGAGCAGTACTTC. V usage is TRBV14 and J usage is TRBJ2-7, with D perhaps given as TRBD1 or TRBD2 (6 bases each). Looked up from germline, CDR1 is SGHDN and CDR2 is FVKESK. The ends were cut back, 1 base at V and 5 bases at J, with 18 bases in the middle. The length of the CDR3 is 16 residues.

The count of this clonotype is one. A much larger clone is a single base away; this may be a read error. The genes are TRBV2 and TRBJ2-1, with D tentatively TRBD1 or TRBD2 (5 bases each). V lost 8 bases and J 10 bases, leaving 21 bases between the germline ends. The length of the CDR3 is 14 residues. Germline loops: CDR1 SNHLY, CDR2 FYNNEI. The CDR3 is CASERDGSSYEQFF. The CDR3 nucleotides are TGTGCCAGCGAGAGGGACGGTAGCTCCTACGAGCAGTTCTTC.

Ten or more counts support this clonotype. V usage is TRBV5-5 and J usage is TRBJ1-1; no clear D gene. Trimming pared 3 bases from V and 1 base from J, leaving 1 base between. The CDR3 consists of 11 residues. Germline V CDR1 and CDR2: SGHKS, YYEKEE (reference sequence). CDR3 sequence (DNA): TGTGCCAGCAGCTGGAACACTGAAGCTTTCTTT. This sequence encodes CASSWNTEAFF.

This clonotype was found a few times. This chain uses TRBV19 with TRBJ1-1, with D perhaps matching TRBD1 (5 bases). Germline V gene lookup returns CDR1 LNHDA and CDR2 SQIVND (reference sequence). With 6 bases removed from V and 6 bases from J, the gap between germline ends came to 14 bases. The CDR3 extends over 13 amino acids. CDR3 in DNA: TGTGCCAGTAGCATACAGGACGGGTCTGAAGCTTTCTTT. This encodes CASSIQDGSEAFF.

The J gene is TRBJ2-1, the V gene TRBV15; no clear D gene. This CDR3 contains 14 residues. Germline V CDR1 and CDR2: LNHNV, YYDKDF (reference sequence). Trimming took 1 base from V and 2 from J, leaving 6 bases between them. Here the CDR3 reads CATSRVGAYNEQFF. CDR3 sequence (DNA): TGTGCCACCAGCAGAGTTGGAGCCTACAATGAGCAGTTCTTC.

This clonotype has ten or more counts. The chain is built from TRBV12-3 or TRBV12-4 and TRBJ1-2; D is undetermined. V shed 7 bases and J shed 7 bases, with 10 bases lying between them. This CDR3 is built from 11 residues. The CDR3, as DNA: TGTGCCAGCATGCGTTTATTTGGCTACACCTTC. Its translation is CASMRLFGYTF.

This clonotype was detected only a few times. V gene TRBV5-1 combines with J gene TRBJ2-7, with D perhaps matching TRBD1 or TRBD2 (5 bases each). Trimming took 4 bases from V and 5 from J, leaving 13 bases between them. The CDR3 has 13 residues. CDR1 and CDR2 (germline): SGHRS, YFSETQ. The CDR3 nucleotides read TGCGCCAGCAGCCAGGGATCGGGGAACGAGCAGTACTTC. Translation gives CASSQGSGNEQYF.

Ten or more counts support this clonotype. The chain links TRBV20-1 to TRBJ2-1; 10 bases fit TRBD1. The CDR3 has 13 residues. V lost 5 bases, J lost 8 bases, and 6 bases stayed unmatched. Per the germline V gene, CDR1 is DFQATT and CDR2 is SNEGSKA (reference sequence). The CDR3 loop is CSAPGQGLDEQFF. Written as DNA, the CDR3 is TGCAGTGCTCCGGGACAGGGGCTGGATGAGCAGTTCTTC.

V usage is TRBV25-1 and J usage is TRBJ2-6; TRBD2 is a possible D gene (6 bases). V was trimmed by 1 base and J by 0 bases, leaving 7 bases between them. CDR3 size: 16 residues. Germline V gives CDR1 MGHDK, CDR2 SYGVNS. CDR3 nucleotide sequence: TGTGCCAGCAGTGAATTGGGAGGCTCTGGGGCCAACGTCCTGACTTTC. The encoded protein is CASSELGGSGANVLTF.

A remark on this clonotype: One junction end does not reproduce the germline sequence, and a read error may be involved. This rearrangement joins TRBV5-1 to TRBJ2-3, with TRBD2 as a possible D gene (5 bases). Germline V gene sequence: CDR1 SGHRS, CDR2 YFSETQ. The CDR3 is made up of 14 amino acids. The CDR3 DNA reads as TGCGCCAGCAGCTTGGGGCGGGTCACAGATGCGCAGTATTTT. Its protein product is CASSLGRVTDAQYF.

This clonotype has a count of ten or more. For the CDR3, the DNA is TGCAGTGCTAGTAATAGACTTTCATCCTACAATGAGCAGTTCTTC. This gives the protein CSASNRLSSYNEQFF. The V and J genes are TRBV20-1 and TRBJ2-1; D unclear. CDR1 and CDR2 from the germline V gene are DFQATT and SNEGSKA (reference sequence). V lost 3 bases, J lost 1 base, and 13 bases lay in between. The CDR3 has 15 residues.

In its sample, this clonotype was seen many times. CDR3 sequence reads: CARTGTGMSQPQHF. As DNA, the CDR3 is TGTGCCAGAACCGGGACAGGGATGTCTCAGCCCCAGCATTTT. The rearrangement uses TRBV6-2 or TRBV6-3 and TRBJ1-5; 9 bases align to TRBD1. Germline V gene sequence: CDR1 MNHEY, CDR2 SVGEGT. This CDR3 region has 14 residues. Trimming cost V 9 bases and J 6 bases; bases outside gene matches: 9.

This clonotype was counted at least ten times. The V call is TRBV11-2, the J call TRBJ2-2; 10 bases are shared with TRBD1. The CDR3 totals 14 residues. V was clipped by 3 bases and J by 6 bases; unmatched bases: 1. CDR1 is SGHAT, CDR2 FQNNGV, per germline. This CDR3 is CASSLDRGSGELFF. In nucleotides, the CDR3 is TGTGCCAGCAGCTTGGACAGGGGGTCCGGGGAGCTGTTTTTT. Complete variable domain (other parts from reference TRBV11-2 and TRBJ2-2): EAGVAQSPRYKIIEKRQSVAFWCNPISGHATLYWYQQILGQGPKLLIQFQNNGVVDDSQLPKDRFSAERLKGVDSTLKIQPAKLEDSAVYLCASSLDRGSGELFFGEGSRLTVL.

This clonotype was observed many times. CDR3 DNA sequence: TGTGCCAGCAGTTTCCTTAGGGCTAGCGGGACCACAGATACGCAGTATTTT. This translates into CASSFLRASGTTDTQYF. The chain links TRBV6-5 to TRBJ2-3; 9 bases map to TRBD2. Trimming took 4 bases from V and 2 from J; bases not matched to a gene: 10. Germline lookup yields CDR1 MNHEY and CDR2 SVGAGI. The length of the CDR3 is 17 residues.

In its sample, this clonotype was seen many times. CDR3 region: CASSPKGENEQFF. The CDR3 coding sequence is TGTGCCAGCTCACCCAAGGGGGAGAATGAGCAGTTCTTC. The V and J genes are TRBV18 and TRBJ2-1, with D maybe TRBD1 (6 bases). The CDR3 covers 13 residues. Germline V gene data show CDR1 as KGHSH and CDR2 as LQKENI. The V gene lost 3 bases and the J gene lost 7 bases, with 10 bases spanning the gap. The complete variable domain, with remaining parts taken from reference TRBV18 and TRBJ2-1, reads NAGVMQNPRHLVRRRGQEARLRCSPMKGHSHVYWYRQLPEEGLKFMVYLQKENIIDESGMPKERFSAEFPKEGPSILRIQQVVRGDSAAYFCASSPKGENEQFFGPGTRLTVL.

V usage is TRBV28 and J usage is TRBJ1-2; D unresolved. Germline CDR1 reads MDHEN; CDR2 reads SYDVKM. Deletions cut 4 bases from V and 8 bases from J, with 5 bases between. The CDR3 spans 10 residues. CDR3 region: CASSSLGYTF. CDR3 DNA sequence: TGTGCCAGCAGTTCCCTGGGCTACACCTTC.

As for this clonotype: One base away lies a much larger clone, so this may be a sequencing read error. The chain carries TRBV3-1 and TRBJ2-5, with D perhaps TRBD1 or TRBD2 (6 bases each). The CDR3 totals 14 residues. CDR1 and CDR2 from the germline V gene are LGHDT and YNNKEL (reference sequence). The DNA of the CDR3 is TGTGCCAGCAGGTCCAAAGGAGGGGGAGAGACCCAGCACTTC. This gives the protein CASRSKGGGETQHF.